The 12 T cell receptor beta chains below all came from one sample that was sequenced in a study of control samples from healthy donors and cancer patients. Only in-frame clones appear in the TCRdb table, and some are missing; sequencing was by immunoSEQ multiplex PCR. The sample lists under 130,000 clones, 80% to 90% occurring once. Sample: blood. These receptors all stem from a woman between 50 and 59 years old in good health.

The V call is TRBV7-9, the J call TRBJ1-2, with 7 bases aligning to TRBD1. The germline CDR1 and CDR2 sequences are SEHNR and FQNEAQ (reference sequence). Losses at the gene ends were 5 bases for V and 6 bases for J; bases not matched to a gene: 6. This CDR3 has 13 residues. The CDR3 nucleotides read TGTGCCAGCAGCGAGGACAGGATACATGGCTACACCTTC. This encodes CASSEDRIHGYTF.

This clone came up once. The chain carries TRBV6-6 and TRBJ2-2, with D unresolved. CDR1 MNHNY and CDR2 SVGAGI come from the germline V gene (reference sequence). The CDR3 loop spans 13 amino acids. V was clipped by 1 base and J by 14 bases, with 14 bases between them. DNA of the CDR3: TGTGCCAGCAGTTACTATGCGGATTCCGTTCTGTTTTTT. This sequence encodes CASSYYADSVLFF.

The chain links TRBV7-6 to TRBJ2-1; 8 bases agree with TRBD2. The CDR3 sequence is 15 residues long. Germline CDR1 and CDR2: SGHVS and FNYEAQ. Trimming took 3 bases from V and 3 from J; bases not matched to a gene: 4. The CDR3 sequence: CASSFIREGYNEQFF. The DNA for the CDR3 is TGTGCCAGCAGCTTTATACGGGAGGGCTACAATGAGCAGTTCTTC.

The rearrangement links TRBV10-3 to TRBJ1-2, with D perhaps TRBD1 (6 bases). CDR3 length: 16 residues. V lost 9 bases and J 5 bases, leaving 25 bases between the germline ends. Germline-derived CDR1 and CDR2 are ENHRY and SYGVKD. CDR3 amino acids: CAINRGNREGDYGYTF. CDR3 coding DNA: TGTGCCATAAACCGAGGAAACAGGGAGGGGGATTATGGCTACACCTTC.

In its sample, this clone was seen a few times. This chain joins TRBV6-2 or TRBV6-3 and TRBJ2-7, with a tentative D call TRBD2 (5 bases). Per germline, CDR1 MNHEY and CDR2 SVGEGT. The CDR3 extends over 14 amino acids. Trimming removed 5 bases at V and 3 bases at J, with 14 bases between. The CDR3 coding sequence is TGTGCCAGCAGTCCCTTAGCGAAGAGCTACGAGCAGTACTTC. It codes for CASSPLAKSYEQYF.

The CDR3 DNA follows: TGTGCCAGCAGCCGGGCAGGGTCCTACGAGCAGTACTTC. Its protein is CASSRAGSYEQYF. This chain links TRBV7-9 with TRBJ2-7; possible D gene TRBD1, 5 bases. The CDR3 has 13 residues. Per germline, CDR1 SEHNR and CDR2 FQNEAQ (reference sequence). Between the trimmed V and J ends, which lost 5 bases and 1 base, there was a span of 9 bases.

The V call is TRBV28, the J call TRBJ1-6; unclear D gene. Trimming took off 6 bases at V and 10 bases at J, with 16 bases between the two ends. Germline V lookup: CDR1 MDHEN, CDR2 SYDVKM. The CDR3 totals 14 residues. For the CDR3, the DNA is TGTGCCAGCAGGAGATCCGGGTCCGGCTCACCCCTCCACTTT. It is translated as CASRRSGSGSPLHF.

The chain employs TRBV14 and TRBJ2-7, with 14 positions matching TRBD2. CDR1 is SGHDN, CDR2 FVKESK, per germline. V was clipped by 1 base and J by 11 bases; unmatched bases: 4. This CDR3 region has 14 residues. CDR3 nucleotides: TGTGCCAGCAGCCAAGCGGGACTAGCGGGGGCCAAGTACTTC. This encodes CASSQAGLAGAKYF.

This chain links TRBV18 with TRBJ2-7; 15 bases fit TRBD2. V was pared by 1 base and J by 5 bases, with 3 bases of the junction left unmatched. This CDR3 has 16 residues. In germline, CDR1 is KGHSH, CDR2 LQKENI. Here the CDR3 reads CASSPLGTSGRHEQYF. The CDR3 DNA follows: TGTGCCAGCTCACCACTCGGGACTAGCGGGAGGCACGAGCAGTACTTC.

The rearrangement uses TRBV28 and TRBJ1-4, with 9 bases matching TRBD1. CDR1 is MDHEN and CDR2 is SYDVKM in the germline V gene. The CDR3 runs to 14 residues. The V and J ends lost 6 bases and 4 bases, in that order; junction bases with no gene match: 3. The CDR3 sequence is CASRRQGVNEKLFF. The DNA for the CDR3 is TGTGCCAGCAGACGACAGGGGGTTAATGAAAAACTGTTTTTT.

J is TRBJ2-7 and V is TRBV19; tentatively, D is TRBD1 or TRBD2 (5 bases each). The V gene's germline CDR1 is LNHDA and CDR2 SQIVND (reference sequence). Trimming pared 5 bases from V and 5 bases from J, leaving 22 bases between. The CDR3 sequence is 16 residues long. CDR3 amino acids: CASSPALGAGRNEQYF. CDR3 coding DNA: TGTGCCAGTAGTCCGGCACTAGGGGCGGGCCGAAACGAGCAGTACTTC.

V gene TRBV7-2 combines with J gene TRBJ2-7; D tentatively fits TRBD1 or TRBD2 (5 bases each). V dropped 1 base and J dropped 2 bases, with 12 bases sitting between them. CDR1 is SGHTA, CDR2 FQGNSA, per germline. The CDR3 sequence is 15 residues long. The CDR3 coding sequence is TGTGCCAGCAGCTTAGGAACAGGAGGTCCCTACGAGCAGTACTTC. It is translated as CASSLGTGGPYEQYF.